The next 10 T cell receptor beta chains were all read from a single sample in a study of identical twins. Each CDR3 protein is one row after TCRdb ran MiXCR on the 5' RACE reads. The sample comprises around 960,000 distinct CDR3 sequences, 9% to 15% of which are singletons, and around 1.5% rests with the top ten. This sample was also put to use in a study of yellow fever vaccine responses in identical twins.

The sequenced material came from PBMCs. These receptors were collected from a woman younger than 30 in good health.

DNA for the CDR3: TGCAGTGCTAGAGGCCTTCACTACGAGCAGTACTTC. Protein product: CSARGLHYEQYF. The rearrangement links TRBV20-1 to TRBJ2-7, with no clear D. This CDR3 spans 12 amino acids. Germline loops: CDR1 DFQATT, CDR2 SNEGSKA (reference sequence). The ends were cut back, 1 base at V and 3 bases at J, with 7 bases in the middle.

This clonotype was counted at least ten times. V gene TRBV5-1 combines with J gene TRBJ2-1, with 10 bases identical to TRBD1. Germline V gives CDR1 SGHRS, CDR2 YFSETQ. There are 15 residues in the CDR3. Trimming removed 0 bases from V and 7 bases from J; junction bases left unmatched: 4. The CDR3 region has the DNA TGCGCCAGCAGCTTGGGACAGGGGGCGCTTAATGAGCAGTTCTTC. This codes for CASSLGQGALNEQFF.

This clonotype was counted only a few times. The J gene is TRBJ2-5, the V gene TRBV28, with D possibly matching TRBD2 (5 bases). Trimming removed 4 bases at V and 5 bases at J, with 17 bases between. CDR1 and CDR2 from the germline V gene are MDHEN and SYDVKM. This CDR3 comprises 15 residues. CDR3 DNA sequence: TGTGCCAGCAGTTACGCAACCCGGGGAAGGGAGACCCAGTACTTC. This translates into CASSYATRGRETQYF.

This clonotype came up a few times. The genes are TRBV19 and TRBJ1-2; 8 nucleotides agree with TRBD1. The V gene end was trimmed by 7 bases and the J gene end by 4 bases; junction bases not matched to a gene: 11. In germline, CDR1 is LNHDA, CDR2 SQIVND (reference sequence). The CDR3 contains 15 residues. The CDR3 DNA reads as TGTGCCAGTAAGGGACAGGCGTCGAAATTCTATGGCTACACCTTC. Protein product: CASKGQASKFYGYTF.

This clonotype has only a few counts. This chain joins TRBV5-1 and TRBJ1-3; no clear D. Trimming shortened V by 0 bases and J by 4 bases, and 8 bases separated the two germline ends. CDR3 length equals 14 residues. Germline CDR1 is SGHRS and CDR2 is YFSETQ. This CDR3 reads CASSLDTEGNTIYF. The CDR3 DNA sequence: TGCGCCAGCAGCTTGGACACGGAAGGAAACACCATATATTTT.

This clonotype was counted only a few times. The J gene is TRBJ2-3, the V gene TRBV28; D unresolved. The CDR3 is 16 amino acids. Germline V gene sequence: CDR1 MDHEN, CDR2 SYDVKM. Trimming removed 1 base from V and 2 bases from J, with 13 bases in between. CDR3 amino acids: CASSLSGSLFTDTQYF. In DNA form, the CDR3 reads TGTGCCAGCAGTTTATCTGGGTCCTTATTCACAGATACGCAGTATTTT.

This clonotype was seen a handful of times. The chain employs TRBV12-3 or TRBV12-4 and TRBJ2-2; TRBD2 might be the D (6 bases). The CDR3 sequence is 16 residues long. The V gene lost 6 bases and the J gene lost 3 bases, with 17 bases spanning the gap. As DNA, the CDR3 is TGTGCCAGCAGCTTCACATGGGGGGAGGACACCGGGGAGCTGTTTTTT. Amino acids: CASSFTWGEDTGELFF.

DNA for the CDR3: TGCAGTGCTAGCCTCCAGGGGGCTAACACTGAAGCTTTCTTT. This gives the protein CSASLQGANTEAFF. This chain uses TRBV20-1 with TRBJ1-1; TRBD1 matches at 8 bases. V shed 3 bases, J shed 2 bases, and the junction held 5 bases outside the gene matches. This CDR3 comprises 14 residues. Germline CDR1 and CDR2: DFQATT and SNEGSKA (reference sequence).

This clonotype was observed many times. The rearrangement links TRBV4-1 to TRBJ2-2; D remains ambiguous. V dropped 1 base and J dropped 4 bases, with 10 bases sitting between them. The CDR3 length is 15 residues. Germline V lookup: CDR1 MGHRA, CDR2 YSYEKL. The CDR3 loop is CASSQVIRATGELFF. CDR3 coding DNA: TGCGCCAGCAGCCAAGTGATACGGGCCACCGGGGAGCTGTTTTTT.

The V and J genes are TRBV12-3 or TRBV12-4 and TRBJ1-2; D ambiguous. The CDR3 has 13 amino acids. The V gene lost 6 bases and the J gene lost 2 bases, with 10 bases spanning the gap. CDR3 residues: CASSYTQNYGYTF. The DNA of the CDR3 is TGTGCCAGCAGCTACACACAGAACTATGGCTACACCTTC.